The 16 T cell receptor beta chains below come from one sample, sequenced in a study of pediatric ulcerative colitis. Repertoires were generated with immunoSEQ multiplex PCR, while TCRdb's copy carries only in-frame clones and drops some. The table includes about 64,000 clones, around 80% detected once. The sequenced material came from blood. The receptor source for this set is a boy between 10 and 17 years old with moderate ulcerative colitis.

This chain links TRBV12-5 with TRBJ2-7, with TRBD2 matching over 11 bases. V lost 1 base and J lost 2; bases outside the gene matches: 4. The CDR3 has 16 amino acids. Germline V CDR1 and CDR2: LGHNT, FRNRAP. Written as DNA, the CDR3 is TGTGCTAGTGGTTTGGGACTAGCGGGGACGGCCTACGAGCAGTACTTC. Translation gives CASGLGLAGTAYEQYF.

This clone was detected once. The rearrangement joins TRBV28 to TRBJ1-4; D uncertain. The V gene lost 8 bases and the J gene lost 8 bases, with 21 bases spanning the gap. This CDR3 region has 15 residues. Germline CDR1 and CDR2: MDHEN and SYDVKM. The CDR3 region has the DNA TGTGCCAGCCTTCCTGGGCCCATAAACGGGGAAAAACTGTTTTTT. This encodes CASLPGPINGEKLFF. The full variable domain, its missing parts supplied by reference TRBV28 and TRBJ1-4, is DVKVTQSSRYLVKRTGEKVFLECVQDMDHENMFWYRQDPGLGLRLIYFSYDVKMKEKGDIPEGYSVSREKKERFSLILESASTNQTSMYLCASLPGPINGEKLFFGSGTQLSVL.

In its sample, this clone was seen a few times. The chain employs TRBV19 and TRBJ1-5; 7 nucleotides align to TRBD1. The CDR3 runs to 14 residues. Trimming cost V 5 bases and J 5 bases; bases outside gene matches: 6. Germline CDR1 LNHDA, CDR2 SQIVND (reference sequence). CDR3 region: CASSSRDRYQPQHF. The CDR3 region has the DNA TGTGCCAGTAGTTCCCGGGACAGATATCAGCCCCAGCATTTT. Filled out from reference TRBV19 and TRBJ1-5, the complete variable domain reads DGGITQSPKYLFRKEGQNVTLSCEQNLNHDAMYWYRQDPGQGLRLIYYSQIVNDFQKGDIAEGYSVSREKKESFPLTVTSAQKNPTAFYLCASSSRDRYQPQHFGDGTRLSIL.

The chain employs TRBV5-6 and TRBJ2-4; 7 bases fit TRBD2. This CDR3 is built from 13 residues. From germline, CDR1 is SGHDT and CDR2 YYEEEE. The junction had 6 bases not matched to a gene; V was cut back by 4 bases and J by 8 bases. The CDR3 nucleotides read TGTGCCAGCAGCCCGCGGGGGATCTACATTCAGTACTTC. As protein: CASSPRGIYIQYF.

This clone was picked up a small number of times. The rearrangement joins TRBV5-1 to TRBJ1-1, with 8 bases fitting TRBD1. The V gene end was trimmed by 5 bases and the J gene end by 7 bases; junction bases not matched to a gene: 10. Per the germline V gene, CDR1 is SGHRS and CDR2 is YFSETQ. The CDR3 spans 14 residues. In DNA form, the CDR3 reads TGCGCCAGCAGATCAAATTCCGGGACAGGTGAAGCTTTCTTT. It encodes CASRSNSGTGEAFF.

The CDR3 here is CASSSGQSQYF. The CDR3 nucleotides read TGTGCCAGCAGCTCGGGACAGTCGCAGTACTTC. The chain joins TRBV5-4 to TRBJ2-7; TRBD1 agrees at 7 bases. V was pared by 3 bases and J by 9 bases, with 3 bases of the junction left unmatched. This CDR3 is 11 amino acids long. The germline V gene has CDR1 SGHNT and CDR2 YYREEE (reference sequence). Supplemented by reference TRBV5-4 and TRBJ2-7, the full variable domain reads ETGVTQSPTHLIKTRGQQVTLRCSSQSGHNTVSWYQQALGQGPQFIFQYYREEENGRGNFPPRFSGLQFPNYSSELNVNALELDDSALYLCASSSGQSQYFGPGTRLTVT.

This chain links TRBV27 with TRBJ2-3; weak D call: TRBD2 (5 bases). The germline V and J ends were trimmed by 4 bases and 2 bases, with 10 bases remaining between them. This CDR3 has 14 residues. CDR1 is MNHEY, CDR2 SMNVEV, per germline (reference sequence). The CDR3 here is CASSSRVHTDTQYF. The DNA for the CDR3 is TGTGCCAGCAGTTCGCGGGTACACACAGATACGCAGTATTTT.

This sequence joins TRBV23-1 and TRBJ1-2; D is unresolved. TRBV23-1 falls under the ORF class, with uncertain function. The V end was cut by 0 bases, the J end by 4 bases, with 12 bases between. The CDR3 covers 15 residues. This CDR3 is CASSQSNGPTYGYTF. The CDR3 nucleotides are TGCGCCAGCAGTCAATCAAATGGACCTACCTATGGCTACACCTTC.

The chain joins TRBV10-3 to TRBJ1-2; TRBD1 matches at 10 bases. This CDR3 is built from 17 residues. Germline V gene data show CDR1 as ENHRY and CDR2 as SYGVKD. The junction had 10 bases not matched to a gene; V was cut back by 2 bases and J by 4 bases. CDR3 loop: CAISERGQGSQAYGYTF. CDR3 in DNA: TGTGCCATCAGTGAGAGGGGACAGGGGTCCCAAGCCTATGGCTACACCTTC.

The chain has TRBV5-4 and TRBJ1-3; unclear D gene. Trimming shortened V by 1 base and J by 1 base, and 3 bases separated the two germline ends. Germline V gives CDR1 SGHNT, CDR2 YYREEE (reference sequence). The CDR3 totals 13 residues. The CDR3 here is CASSLQSGNTIYF. CDR3 DNA: TGTGCCAGCAGCTTGCAGTCTGGAAACACCATATATTTT. The full variable domain, its missing parts supplied by reference TRBV5-4 and TRBJ1-3, is ETGVTQSPTHLIKTRGQQVTLRCSSQSGHNTVSWYQQALGQGPQFIFQYYREEENGRGNFPPRFSGLQFPNYSSELNVNALELDDSALYLCASSLQSGNTIYFGEGSWLTVV.

The chain recombines TRBV7-2 with TRBJ1-5; no clear D. The V gene's germline CDR1 is SGHTA and CDR2 FQGNSA. The CDR3 length is 12 residues. Trimming took off 8 bases at V and 11 bases at J, with 16 bases between the two ends. This CDR3 is CASSEPPGTQHF. The CDR3 bases are TGTGCCAGCTCAGAACCCCCCGGGACCCAGCATTTT.

The CDR3 reads CASSRPLETEAFF. In DNA, the CDR3 is TGTGCCAGCAGTCGGCCCTTAGAGACTGAAGCTTTCTTT. V and J are TRBV27 and TRBJ1-1; D unresolved. V was shortened by 5 bases and J by 5 bases, with 12 bases between the two germline ends. The CDR3 contains 13 residues. Germline V gives CDR1 MNHEY, CDR2 SMNVEV (reference sequence).

Here the CDR3 reads CASSGTSGGTEQFF. The CDR3 nucleotides read TGCGCCAGCAGTGGGACTAGCGGGGGAACTGAGCAGTTCTTC. The chain uses TRBV10-1 and TRBJ2-1; 13 bases match TRBD2. Germline trimming cut 4 bases from V and 9 bases from J; bases unmatched to any gene: 3. The CDR3 covers 14 residues. Per germline, CDR1 WNHNN and CDR2 SYGVQD (reference sequence).

This chain joins TRBV29-1 and TRBJ1-2, with a possible D match to TRBD1 (5 bases). With 3 bases removed from V and 2 bases from J, the gap between germline ends came to 10 bases. The CDR3 is made up of 13 amino acids. Germline V CDR1 and CDR2: SQVTM, ANQGSEA. Here the CDR3 DNA reads TGCAGCGTTGAGGGTGGGGGGAACTATGGCTACACCTTC. Protein: CSVEGGGNYGYTF.

V is TRBV5-6 and J is TRBJ2-1, with D uncertain. Germline values: CDR1 SGHDT, CDR2 YYEEEE. V shed 4 bases and J shed 4 bases, with 12 bases lying between them. CDR3 length equals 14 residues. In DNA, the CDR3 is TGTGCCAGCAGCCCGCCTCCCTTGTACAATGAGCAGTTCTTC. Translation gives CASSPPPLYNEQFF.

The rearrangement links TRBV6-5 to TRBJ2-7, with D perhaps TRBD2 (6 bases). This CDR3 comprises 14 residues. The ends were cut back, 8 bases at V and 7 bases at J, with 21 bases in the middle. Germline lookup yields CDR1 MNHEY and CDR2 SVGAGI. The CDR3 region is CASGVPETRVEQYF. In DNA, the CDR3 is TGTGCCAGCGGAGTCCCGGAGACTAGGGTTGAGCAGTACTTC.